The following is a T cell receptor (beta chain) sequence with its context. Its antigen is as yet unknown. These data originate in a study of early T cells in non-severe SARS-CoV-2 infection. As for the study in general: Chains were not paired, and sequencing was done on bulk RNA from unsorted whole blood.

Attached unique molecular identifiers marked individual cDNA molecules. TCRdb re-called the 5' RACE reads with MiXCR, one entry per CDR3 protein. The table shows 87,000 or so distinct CDR3 sequences, with 9% to 15% occurring only once. Study-wide findings and caveats: Matching with VDJdb favored anti-spike CD8 responses (missing private and CD4 specificities).

The CDR3 consists of 17 residues. J gave up 4 bases and V 4 bases, and 12 bases lay outside the gene matches. Germline values: CDR1 LGHNA, CDR2 YNFKEQ. The chain is built from TRBV4-2 and TRBJ2-2, with 7 bases identical to TRBD1. The material sequenced was whole blood. The TCR sequence derives from an adult who was a healthcare worker with PCR-confirmed SARS-CoV-2 infection or an uninfected control (not recorded which). The CDR3 loop reads CASSPEPDRRSTGELFF. The CDR3 DNA is TGTGCCAGCAGCCCAGAGCCGGACAGGCGAAGCACCGGGGAGCTGTTTTTT.